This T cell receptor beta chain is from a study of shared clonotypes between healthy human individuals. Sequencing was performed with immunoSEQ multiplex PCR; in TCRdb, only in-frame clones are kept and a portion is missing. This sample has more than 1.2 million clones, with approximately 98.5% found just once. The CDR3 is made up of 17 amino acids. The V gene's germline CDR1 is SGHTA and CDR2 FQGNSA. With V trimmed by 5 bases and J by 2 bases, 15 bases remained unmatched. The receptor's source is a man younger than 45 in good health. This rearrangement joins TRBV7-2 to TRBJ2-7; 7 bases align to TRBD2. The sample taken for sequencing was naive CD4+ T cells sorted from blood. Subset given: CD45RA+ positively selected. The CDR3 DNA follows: TGTGCCAGCAGCACCCGGGGGATGGCGGGAGAGCCCTACGAGCAGTACTTC. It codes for CASSTRGMAGEPYEQYF.